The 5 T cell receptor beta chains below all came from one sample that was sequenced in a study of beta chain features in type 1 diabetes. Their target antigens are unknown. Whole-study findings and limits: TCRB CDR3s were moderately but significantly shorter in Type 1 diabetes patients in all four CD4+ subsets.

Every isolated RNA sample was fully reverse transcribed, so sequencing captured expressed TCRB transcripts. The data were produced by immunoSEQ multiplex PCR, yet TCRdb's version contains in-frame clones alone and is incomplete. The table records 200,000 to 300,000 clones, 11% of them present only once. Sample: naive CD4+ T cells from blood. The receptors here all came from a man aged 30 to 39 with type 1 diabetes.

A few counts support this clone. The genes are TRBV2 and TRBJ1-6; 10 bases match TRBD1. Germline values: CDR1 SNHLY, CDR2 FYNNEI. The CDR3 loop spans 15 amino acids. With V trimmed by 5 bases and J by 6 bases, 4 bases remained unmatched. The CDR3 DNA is TGTGCCAGCAGTCGGGACAGGGGAATTAATTCACCCCTCCACTTT. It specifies CASSRDRGINSPLHF.

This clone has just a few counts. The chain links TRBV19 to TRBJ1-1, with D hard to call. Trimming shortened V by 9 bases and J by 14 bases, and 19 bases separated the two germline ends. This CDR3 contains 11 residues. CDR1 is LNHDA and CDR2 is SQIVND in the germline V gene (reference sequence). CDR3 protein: CASTRHSFGFF. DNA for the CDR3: TGTGCCAGCACAAGACACTCGTTTGGGTTCTTT.

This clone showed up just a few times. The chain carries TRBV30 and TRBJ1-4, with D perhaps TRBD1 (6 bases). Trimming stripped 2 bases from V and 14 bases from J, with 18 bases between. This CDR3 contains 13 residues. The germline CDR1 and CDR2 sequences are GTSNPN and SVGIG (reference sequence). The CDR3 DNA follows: TGTGCCTGGAGTCCGACAAGGACAGCATCGCTGTTTTTT. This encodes CAWSPTRTASLFF.

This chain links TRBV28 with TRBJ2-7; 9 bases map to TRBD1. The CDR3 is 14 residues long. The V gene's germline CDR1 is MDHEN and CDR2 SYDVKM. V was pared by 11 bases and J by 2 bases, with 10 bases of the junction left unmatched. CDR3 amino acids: CALKARTGAYEQYF. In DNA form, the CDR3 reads TGTGCCCTCAAGGCCCGGACAGGGGCCTACGAGCAGTACTTC.

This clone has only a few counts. The CDR3 loop is CATRDLSSTDTQYF. The CDR3 DNA follows: TGTGCCACCCGGGACTTGTCTAGCACAGATACGCAGTATTTT. The J gene is TRBJ2-3, the V gene TRBV2; the D gene is possibly TRBD2 (6 bases). This CDR3 contains 14 residues. Germline CDR1 is SNHLY and CDR2 is FYNNEI. With 10 bases removed from V and 0 bases from J, the gap between germline ends came to 14 bases.